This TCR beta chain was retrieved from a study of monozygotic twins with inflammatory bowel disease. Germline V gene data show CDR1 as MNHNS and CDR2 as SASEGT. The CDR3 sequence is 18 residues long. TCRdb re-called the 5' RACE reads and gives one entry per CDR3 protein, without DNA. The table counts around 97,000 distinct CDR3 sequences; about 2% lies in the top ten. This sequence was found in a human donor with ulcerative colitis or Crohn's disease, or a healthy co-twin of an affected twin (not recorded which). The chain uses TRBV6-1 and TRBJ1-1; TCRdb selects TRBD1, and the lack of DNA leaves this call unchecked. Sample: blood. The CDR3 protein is CASILRGGGASKNTEAFF.